The T cell receptor beta chain described here comes from a study of blood T cell repertoires in COVID-19. The data were produced by immunoSEQ multiplex PCR, yet TCRdb's version contains in-frame clones alone and is incomplete. The sample carries about 200,000 clones, 75% to 85% recorded once. Germline CDR1 SGHVS, CDR2 FQNEAQ. The CDR3 contains 17 residues. Losses at the gene ends were 6 bases for V and 0 bases for J; bases not matched to a gene: 9. The source material was PBMCs or T cells enriched from blood (not recorded which). The chain combines TRBV7-8 with TRBJ2-4; 9 nucleotides line up with TRBD2. The receptor was derived from a man aged 35-49 years who had recovered from COVID-19. CDR3 amino acids: CASSRSSGVIAKNIQYF. In DNA, the CDR3 is TGTGCCAGCAGTCGATCTAGCGGGGTAATAGCCAAAAACATTCAGTACTTC.